Listed below are T cell receptor beta chains from one sample, sequenced in a study of regulatory T cells in long-lasting Graves disease. Each CDR3 protein is one row after TCRdb ran MiXCR on the multiplex PCR reads. The sample contains fewer than 550,000 distinct CDR3 sequences, 20% to 25% of which appear only once. Sequenced material: peripheral blood mononuclear cells (PBMCs), taken when the disease was refractory, from a patient treated with antithyroid drugs. These receptor sequences come from a female donor with Graves disease. Both conserved end residues are part of each CDR3. The D gene is left open where the match is weak. Clone sizes are given selectively: once, few, many, or a class where the clone is expanded.

size,J,D,V,CDR3,DNA
few,TRBJ2-2,.,TRBV30,CAWSHPLTGTGELFF,TGTGCCTGGAGTCATCCCCTGACTGGTACCGGGGAGCTGTTTTTT
few,TRBJ1-1,TRBD1,TRBV18,CASSPPDRGITEAFF,TGTGCCAGCTCACCCCCGGACAGGGGAATCACTGAAGCTTTCTTT
many,TRBJ1-2,.,TRBV12-3/TRBV12-4,CASGGGPANYGYTF,TGTGCCAGCGGGGGAGGCCCCGCTAACTATGGCTACACCTTC
many,TRBJ2-2,.,TRBV2,CASSSTRVGTGELFF,TGTGCCAGCAGCTCGACTAGGGTGGGCACCGGGGAGCTGTTTTTT
.,TRBJ2-5,TRBD1,TRBV7-9,CASSRRGDSQGGTQYF,TGTGCCAGCAGCCGGAGAGGGGACAGCCAGGGTGGGACCCAGTACTTC
few,TRBJ1-2,.,TRBV24-1,CATSDLGVNYGYTF,TGTGCCACCAGTGATTTGGGCGTCAACTATGGCTACACCTTC
many,TRBJ2-7,TRBD2,TRBV20-1,CSARPTFAGGEQYF,TGCAGTGCTAGACCCACATTTGCGGGAGGCGAGCAGTACTTC
many,TRBJ1-1,.,TRBV20-1,CSATGQLNTEAFF,TGCAGTGCTACCGGACAGCTGAACACTGAAGCTTTCTTT
many,TRBJ1-1,.,TRBV6-1,CASSEGQGYTEAFF,TGTGCCAGCAGTGAGGGTCAGGGGTACACTGAAGCTTTCTTT
.,TRBJ1-2,TRBD1,TRBV20-1,CSARDLSGGANYGYTF,TGCAGTGCTAGAGATCTTTCAGGGGGAGCTAACTATGGCTACACCTTC
.,TRBJ1-6,.,TRBV20-1,CSASPSGSKVGSPLHF,TGCAGTGCTAGCCCGTCGGGTAGCAAGGTGGGGTCACCCCTCCACTTT
.,TRBJ1-2,.,TRBV4-1,CASSQVGIGGYTF,TGCGCCAGCAGCCAAGTCGGAATCGGCGGCTACACCTTC
many,TRBJ2-5,.,TRBV20-1,CSASAPVRRQETQYF,TGCAGTGCTAGTGCTCCGGTGCGGAGGCAAGAGACCCAGTACTTC
few,TRBJ1-1,.,TRBV28,CASSRGRGFTEAFF,TGTGCCAGCTCCCGGGGCAGGGGATTCACTGAAGCTTTCTTT
few,TRBJ1-1,.,TRBV19,CASSIRHYAFF,TGTGCCAGTAGTATTAGACATTACGCTTTCTTT
.,TRBJ2-1,.,TRBV13,CASSPGVGSYNEQFF,TGTGCCAGCAGCCCAGGGGTGGGCTCCTACAATGAGCAGTTCTTC
.,TRBJ1-2,.,TRBV5-1,CASSLGQTLTDGYTF,TGCGCCAGCAGCTTGGGACAGACTCTTACTGATGGCTACACCTTC
many,TRBJ2-7,.,TRBV7-9,CASSLGPPNTYEQYF,TGTGCCAGCAGCTTAGGCCCACCAAATACCTACGAGCAGTACTTC
few,TRBJ2-5,TRBD2,TRBV19,CASGGGTKETQYF,TGTGCCAGTGGCGGGGGGACAAAAGAGACCCAGTACTTC
.,TRBJ1-1,.,TRBV24-1,CATSESDLNTEAFF,TGTGCCACCAGTGAGTCGGACTTGAACACTGAAGCTTTCTTT
few,TRBJ1-2,.,TRBV19,CASSLPGLTLYGYTF,TGTGCCAGTAGTTTACCGGGACTGACCCTCTATGGCTACACCTTC
.,TRBJ2-1,TRBD2,TRBV3-1,CASSQEGGLAVSNEQFF,TGTGCCAGCAGCCAAGAAGGCGGACTAGCGGTGTCCAATGAGCAGTTCTTC
few,TRBJ1-5,.,TRBV10-3,CAISDTSSNQPQHF,TGTGCCATCAGTGATACCAGTAGCAATCAGCCCCAGCATTTT
few,TRBJ2-1,.,TRBV28,CASSSRTASSYNEQFF,TGTGCCAGCAGTTCCCGGACCGCTAGCTCCTACAATGAGCAGTTCTTC
few,TRBJ2-2,.,TRBV9,CASSVYISSNTGELFF,TGTGCCAGCAGCGTATACATATCTTCGAACACCGGGGAGCTGTTTTTT
many,TRBJ2-7,.,TRBV7-3,CASSPTLGTMESHGEQYF,TGTGCCAGCAGCCCAACTCTAGGGACAATGGAATCCCACGGCGAGCAGTACTTC
many,TRBJ1-2,TRBD1,TRBV20-1,CSARGGGQGKTYGYTF,TGCAGTGCTAGGGGGGGGGGACAGGGAAAAACCTATGGCTACACCTTC
many,TRBJ2-7,.,TRBV28,CASSLPRGHYEQYF,TGTGCCAGCAGTCTCCCTAGGGGTCACTACGAGCAGTACTTC
few,TRBJ1-4,.,TRBV29-1,CSVRRNEKLFF,TGCAGCGTTCGCAGGAATGAAAAACTGTTTTTT
.,TRBJ2-2,.,TRBV15,CATSRASVTGELFF,TGTGCCACCAGCAGAGCATCTGTCACCGGGGAGCTGTTTTTT
many,TRBJ2-5,.,TRBV2,CASSEASQLKETQYF,TGTGCCAGCAGTGAAGCAAGTCAGCTAAAAGAGACCCAGTACTTC
many,TRBJ2-5,TRBD1,TRBV6-2/TRBV6-3,CASSSTRTGQETQYF,TGTGCCAGCAGCTCCACGAGGACAGGGCAAGAGACCCAGTACTTC
few,TRBJ1-5,.,TRBV28,CASSTFQGWNPSNQPQHF,TGTGCCAGCAGTACTTTCCAGGGCTGGAATCCGAGCAATCAGCCCCAGCATTTT
many,TRBJ1-4,.,TRBV27,CASSPGTSGEKLFF,TGTGCCAGCAGTCCGGGCACAAGCGGCGAAAAACTGTTTTTT
.,TRBJ1-2,.,TRBV13,CASSPGTLTGYTF,TGTGCCAGCAGCCCCGGGACGCTCACAGGCTACACCTTC
many,TRBJ2-5,TRBD2,TRBV20-1,CSARDRWRGGTETQYF,TGCAGTGCTAGAGATCGGTGGCGGGGGGGAACTGAGACCCAGTACTTC
many,TRBJ2-2,.,TRBV28,CASSLFILGTGELFF,TGTGCCAGCAGTCTGTTTATCTTGGGGACCGGGGAGCTGTTTTTT
few,TRBJ1-1,TRBD1,TRBV27,CASSFRDSNTEAFF,TGTGCCAGCAGTTTCCGGGACAGCAACACTGAAGCTTTCTTT
many,TRBJ2-4,TRBD2,TRBV28,CASSFGTSAIQYF,TGTGCCAGCAGTTTCGGGACTAGCGCCATTCAGTACTTC
.,TRBJ1-6,.,TRBV9,CASSVDEASYNSPLHF,TGTGCCAGCAGCGTAGATGAGGCGTCCTATAATTCACCCCTCCACTTT
few,TRBJ1-1,.,TRBV29-1,CSVVAGAEAFF,TGCAGCGTTGTGGCAGGGGCTGAAGCTTTCTTT
many,TRBJ1-1,.,TRBV24-1,CATSDPRGFSPWRAFF,TGTGCCACCAGTGACCCGAGGGGGTTTTCCCCTTGGAGAGCTTTCTTT
.,TRBJ2-7,.,TRBV5-1,CASSYGTLSSYEQYF,TGCGCCAGCAGCTACGGGACTCTCAGCTCCTACGAGCAGTACTTC
many,TRBJ1-6,.,TRBV10-1,CASSDSNSPLHF,TGCGCCAGCAGTGACAGTAATTCACCCCTCCACTTT
many,TRBJ2-4,.,TRBV11-2,CASSPDRGGASKNIQYF,TGTGCCAGCAGTCCAGACCGCGGCGGGGCCTCCAAAAACATTCAGTACTTC
many,TRBJ1-6,TRBD1,TRBV28,CASRPPGQRHSPLHF,TGTGCCAGCAGACCCCCGGGACAGCGACATTCACCCCTCCACTTT
.,TRBJ1-2,TRBD1,TRBV11-2,CASSLGAGGSNYGYTF,TGTGCCAGCAGCTTAGGGGCAGGGGGATCTAACTATGGCTACACCTTC
.,TRBJ2-7,.,TRBV7-9,CASSLLRTDEQYF,TGTGCCAGCAGCCTCCTAAGGACAGACGAGCAGTACTTC
many,TRBJ2-7,TRBD1,TRBV6-1,CASSELWTGNGYYEQYF,TGTGCCAGCAGTGAACTGTGGACAGGCAACGGCTACTACGAGCAGTACTTC
few,TRBJ1-5,.,TRBV18,CASSIAGHSNQPQHF,TGTGCCAGCTCAATCGCGGGACATAGCAATCAGCCCCAGCATTTT
few,TRBJ2-7,TRBD2,TRBV5-5,CASSLALSGLVFEQYF,TGTGCCAGCAGCTTGGCCCTCTCGGGACTAGTTTTCGAGCAGTACTTC
many,TRBJ1-6,.,TRBV27,CASTRGGAYHYNSPLHF,TGTGCCAGCACTCGAGGGGGAGCATACCATTATAATTCACCCCTCCACTTT
.,TRBJ1-5,TRBD1,TRBV7-2,CASSLPPGGSNQPQHF,TGTGCCAGCAGCCTACCCCCAGGGGGCAGCAATCAGCCCCAGCATTTT
few,TRBJ1-6,.,TRBV20-1,CSARVWDFPGSPLHF,TGCAGTGCTAGAGTCTGGGATTTTCCGGGTTCACCCCTCCACTTT
.,TRBJ1-5,.,TRBV7-2,CASSLYGVVNQPQHF,TGTGCCAGCAGCTTATATGGGGTAGTCAATCAGCCCCAGCATTTT